The 7 T cell receptor beta chains given below trace back to one sample, sequenced in a study of shared clonotypes between healthy human individuals. Sequenced by immunoSEQ multiplex PCR; TCRdb stores in-frame clones only, minus some. The table lists about 710,000 clones, roughly 72% of them singletons. Sample: memory CD4+ T cells sorted from blood. The subset is: CD45RA-negative fraction. All receptors derive from a woman aged 30 to 39 in good health.

The gene calls are TRBV10-2 and TRBJ2-7; 9 nucleotides match TRBD1. This CDR3 comprises 14 residues. CDR1 is WSHSY, CDR2 SAAADI, per germline. After removal of 9 bases from V and 3 bases from J, the junction contained 9 bases not matched to a gene. CDR3 sequence: CARLTGGAFYEQYF. The CDR3 DNA follows: TGCGCCAGGCTAACAGGGGGCGCTTTCTACGAGCAGTACTTC.

V usage is TRBV2 and J usage is TRBJ1-4; a weak D match, TRBD1 (6 bases). Trimming shortened V by 6 bases and J by 4 bases, and 15 bases separated the two germline ends. Germline assignment: CDR1 SNHLY and CDR2 FYNNEI. This CDR3 region has 15 residues. The CDR3 is CASSQRRDINEKLFF. The CDR3 DNA follows: TGTGCCAGCAGCCAAAGAAGGGACATTAATGAAAAACTGTTTTTT.

With respect to this clone: The sample holds other DNA sequences that translate to the same CDR3. The V and J genes are TRBV6-5 and TRBJ1-2, with 7 bases lining up with TRBD1. V lost 0 bases to trimming and J lost 2 bases; unmatched junction nucleotides: 3. The germline gives CDR1 MNHEY, CDR2 SVGAGI. There are 15 residues in the CDR3. In DNA form, the CDR3 reads TGTGCCAGCAGTTACTCCCCGGGACAGAACTATGGCTACACCTTC. This encodes CASSYSPGQNYGYTF.

This chain connects TRBV6-5 to TRBJ2-3; D not resolved. The CDR3 is 14 residues long. The germline V and J ends were trimmed by 2 bases and 3 bases, with 9 bases remaining between them. Germline V gene sequence: CDR1 MNHEY, CDR2 SVGAGI. The DNA of the CDR3 is TGTGCCAGCAGTTACCAAGGCTATACAGATACGCAGTATTTT. It is translated as CASSYQGYTDTQYF.

The chain recombines TRBV5-6 with TRBJ2-7, with D tentatively TRBD1 (5 bases). The CDR3 sequence is 13 residues long. V gave up 4 bases and J gave up 4 bases, with 12 bases separating them. Germline V gene lookup returns CDR1 SGHDT and CDR2 YYEEEE. Written as DNA, the CDR3 is TGTGCCAGCAGCGGTCGACAGTCGTACGAGCAGTACTTC. It specifies CASSGRQSYEQYF.

This clone appeared a single time. This chain joins TRBV28 and TRBJ2-4, with D possibly TRBD1 on 5 matching bases. V lost 6 bases and J 0 bases, leaving 15 bases between the germline ends. The CDR3 is made up of 16 amino acids. The germline CDR1 and CDR2 sequences are MDHEN and SYDVKM. CDR3 loop: CASRRQSILAKNIQYF. The CDR3 DNA reads TGTGCCAGCAGAAGACAGAGCATCTTAGCCAAAAACATTCAGTACTTC.

The rearrangement links TRBV6-6 to TRBJ2-5; TRBD2 aligns across 7 bases. Germline V CDR1 and CDR2: MNHNY, SVGAGI (reference sequence). With V trimmed by 6 bases and J by 4 bases, 8 bases remained unmatched. The CDR3 is made up of 14 amino acids. CDR3 protein: CASRLTSSLETQYF. Written as DNA, the CDR3 is TGTGCCAGCAGACTGACTAGCTCCCTAGAGACCCAGTACTTC.